Shown below are 7 T cell receptor beta chains from a single sample sequenced in a study of STAT3 mutations in large granular lymphocyte leukemia. Produced via immunoSEQ multiplex PCR; TCRdb's table is partial and in-frame only. The table records tens of thousands of clones, roughly 80% of them present only once. The study's findings and limits: Every T-cell large granular lymphocyte leukemia patient had at least one immunodominant TCR beta clonotype.

For these TCRs, the target antigens are not known. Sample: peripheral blood mononuclear cells. The receptor source for this set is a woman between 45 and 65 years old with T-cell large granular lymphocyte leukemia. Some clones in this sample may be carry-over from other donors' samples.

J is TRBJ2-3 and V is TRBV29-1; 12 bases line up with TRBD2. V lost 6 bases to trimming and J lost 8 bases; unmatched junction nucleotides: 6. Per germline, CDR1 SQVTM and CDR2 ANQGSEA. CDR3 length: 13 amino acids. The CDR3 spells CSVGLAGPTTQYF. The CDR3 nucleotides read TGCAGCGTGGGACTAGCGGGCCCGACTACGCAGTATTTT.

The genes are TRBV5-1 and TRBJ2-7, with TRBD2 identical over 7 bases. The junction had 21 bases not matched to a gene; V was cut back by 4 bases and J by 5 bases. Per germline, CDR1 SGHRS and CDR2 YFSETQ. This CDR3 region has 18 residues. Here the CDR3 reads CASSPRGGSAGKLHEQYF. Written as DNA, the CDR3 is TGCGCCAGCAGCCCCCGGGGAGGGTCAGCGGGAAAACTACACGAGCAGTACTTC.

V and J are TRBV5-8 and TRBJ1-3; 7 nucleotides match TRBD1. V trimming: 0 bases; J trimming: 2 bases; junction bases outside the gene matches: 2. This CDR3 has 15 amino acids. Germline V gives CDR1 SGHTS, CDR2 YDEGEE. The CDR3 DNA reads as TGTGCCAGCAGCTTGGGGGGGACAGCTGGAAACACCATATATTTT. This sequence encodes CASSLGGTAGNTIYF.

V usage is TRBV7-9 and J usage is TRBJ1-1; no clear D gene. The CDR3 consists of 13 residues. V lost 3 bases, J lost 9 bases, and 14 bases lay in between. The V gene's germline CDR1 is SEHNR and CDR2 FQNEAQ (reference sequence). The CDR3 reads CASSFERRSQAFF. Here the CDR3 DNA reads TGTGCCAGCAGCTTCGAAAGAAGGAGCCAAGCTTTCTTT.

In DNA form, the CDR3 reads TGCGCCAGCAGCCTGGGACTAGCGGGAGCGGTCGAGCAGTACTTC. Its protein product is CASSLGLAGAVEQYF. V gene TRBV5-1 combines with J gene TRBJ2-7, with TRBD2 matching over 14 bases. The V gene's germline CDR1 is SGHRS and CDR2 YFSETQ. The length of the CDR3 is 15 residues. Losses at the gene ends were 4 bases for V and 6 bases for J; bases not matched to a gene: 6. The variable domain in full, with the rest retrieved from reference TRBV5-1 and TRBJ2-7, is KAGVTQTPRYLIKTRGQQVTLSCSPISGHRSVSWYQQTPGQGLQFLFEYFSETQRNKGNFPGRFSGRQFSNSRSEMNVSTLELGDSALYLCASSLGLAGAVEQYFGPGTRLTVT.

The chain links TRBV7-9 to TRBJ1-1; D gene ambiguous. Germline-derived CDR1 and CDR2 are SEHNR and FQNEAQ (reference sequence). Trimming removed 7 bases from V and 0 bases from J, with 9 bases in between. This CDR3 has 13 amino acids. CDR3 region: CASTSAVNTEAFF. CDR3 nucleotides: TGTGCCAGCACCTCAGCGGTGAACACTGAAGCTTTCTTT. The variable domain in full, with the rest retrieved from reference TRBV7-9 and TRBJ1-1, is DTGVSQNPRHKITKRGQNVTFRCDPISEHNRLYWYRQTLGQGPEFLTYFQNEAQLEKSRLLSDRFSAERPKGSFSTLEIQRTEQGDSAMYLCASTSAVNTEAFFGQGTRLTVV.

In nucleotides, the CDR3 is TGTGCCAGCAGTCAAACAGTCCTTCGCTACGAGCAGTACTTC. Translating gives CASSQTVLRYEQYF. V usage is TRBV6-5 and J usage is TRBJ2-7; D unresolved. The CDR3 length is 14 residues. V was trimmed by 5 bases and J by 3 bases, leaving 14 bases between them. Germline CDR1 reads MNHEY; CDR2 reads SVGAGI.